This T cell receptor beta chain comes out of a study of T cell responses to AZD1222 COVID-19 vaccine. Findings and caveats of the study: After two AZD1222 doses, spike-specific TCR breadth and depth rose versus day 0. Unmutated variant regions are reportedly targeted by nearly half of spike-specific TCRs.

Notes on this clone: Its antigen is unknown.

The V gene end was trimmed by 3 bases and the J gene end by 0 bases; junction bases not matched to a gene: 3. The V gene's germline CDR1 is MNHNS and CDR2 SASEGT. The CDR3 is made up of 15 amino acids. The repertoire was sequenced with immunoSEQ multiplex PCR; TCRdb's copy has only in-frame clones and lacks some. The sample carries approximately 200,000 clones, over 80% recorded once. The chain couples TRBV6-1 to TRBJ2-3; 7 nucleotides align to TRBD2. This material consisted of peripheral blood, taken on day 0 of MenACWY control vaccination. The sequence derives from an adult in good health. CDR3 in amino acids: CASSDAGVSTDTQYF. In DNA, the CDR3 is TGTGCCAGCAGTGATGCGGGAGTAAGCACAGATACGCAGTATTTT.